The clone carrying this TCR beta chain has at least ten counts. Its specificity is not known. The source material, RNA transcripts, was used to amplify TCR beta CDR3 regions. When the TCR CDR3 underwent first-round RT-PCR, the HTBI primer set was used. TCRdb recomputed calls from the multiplex PCR reads with MiXCR, one row per CDR3 protein. The sample lists roughly 350,000 distinct CDR3 sequences, roughly an eighth occurring once. The data were taken from a study of T cells in Graves' hyperthyroidism and ophthalmopathy. Findings and limits, study-wide: Most thyroid clonotypes that were expanded above 0.001 also turned up in blood.

Trimming cost V 5 bases and J 1 base; bases outside gene matches: 5. Germline V gene sequence: CDR1 ENHRY, CDR2 SYGVKD. The CDR3 is 15 amino acids. The receptor comes from a woman aged 35 to 49 with Graves' ophthalmopathy. Sequences were obtained from blood. The V and J genes are TRBV10-3 and TRBJ2-5; 9 nucleotides agree with TRBD2. The CDR3 nucleotides are TGTGCCATCAGTCCGGGACTAGCAGCCCAAGAGACCCAGTACTTC. Its translation is CAISPGLAAQETQYF.